This is a list of T cell receptor beta chains from one sample in a study of T cell responses to AZD1222 COVID-19 vaccine. Here immunoSEQ multiplex PCR was the method, and the copy in TCRdb shows in-frame clones only, minus some. Found here are 120,000 or so clones, about 90% of them singletons; the top ten hold 4% to 5.5%. Sequences were derived from peripheral blood, sampled on day 0 of MenACWY control vaccination. These receptors were collected from an adult in good health. Both conserved end residues are part of each CDR3. D genes are given only for firm matches. Where a row states a size, it is once, few, many or the class of an expanded clone; other rows omit it.

v_call,clone_size,j_call,d_call,cdr3_nt,cdr3_aa
TRBV18,-,TRBJ1-1,TRBD1,TGTGCCAGCTCACCAGGGGACAGGGGCGGGACTGAAGCTTTCTTT,CASSPGDRGGTEAFF
TRBV11-2,-,TRBJ2-7,TRBD2,TGTGCCAGCAGCCCCCGGAGCGGGAGGTCTTGGGAGCAGTACTTC,CASSPRSGRSWEQYF
TRBV24-1,-,TRBJ2-7,TRBD2,TGTGCCACCAGTGAGATTAGCGGGATAAGGGACTGCGAGCAGTACTTC,CATSEISGIRDCEQYF
TRBV5-8,few,TRBJ2-7,TRBD2,TGTGCCAGCAGCTCTCGTACTAGCGGGAGGACCTACGAGCAGTACTTC,CASSSRTSGRTYEQYF
TRBV5-4,-,TRBJ2-3,TRBD1,TGTGCCAGCAGCACTGCGGGGACAGGGGGAGCAGATACGCAGTATTTT,CASSTAGTGGADTQYF
TRBV6-5,-,TRBJ1-2,-,TGTGCCAGCAGTTTTATACAGGGCTACTATGGCTACACCTTC,CASSFIQGYYGYTF
TRBV5-1,-,TRBJ1-2,-,TGCGCCAGCAGCCCAACGTGGAGCTATGGCTACACCTTC,CASSPTWSYGYTF
TRBV7-9,-,TRBJ1-1,-,TGTGCCAGCAGCTCCGACGGTGAAGCTTTCTTT,CASSSDGEAFF
TRBV9,once,TRBJ2-5,-,TGTGCCAGCAGCGTAGGAGACGCGACCCAGTACTTC,CASSVGDATQYF
TRBV7-8,-,TRBJ2-4,TRBD2,TGTGCCAGCAGCTTAGTACTCTCGGGGGGCATTCAGTACTTC,CASSLVLSGGIQYF
TRBV30,-,TRBJ2-1,-,TGTGCCTGGAGTGCATCCAAGGGAGTAGCCCGCGAGCAGTTCTTC,CAWSASKGVAREQFF
TRBV9,-,TRBJ2-5,-,TGTGCCAGCAGCGCCTCTACTAGTGGGGCAACCCAGTACTTC,CASSASTSGATQYF
TRBV5-8,-,TRBJ2-1,-,TGTGCCAGCAGCTTTGAGCAGGGTTTCAACAATGAGCAGTTCTTC,CASSFEQGFNNEQFF
TRBV9,-,TRBJ2-1,TRBD2,TGTGCCAGCAGCGTAGCGGCTAGCGGGATAAATGAGCAGTTCTTC,CASSVAASGINEQFF
TRBV12-3/TRBV12-4,-,TRBJ1-1,-,TGTGCCAGCAGTTTAGTGGGGGGTACTGAAGCTTTCTTT,CASSLVGGTEAFF
TRBV5-4,-,TRBJ1-1,-,TGTGCCAGCAGCTCGGGTGTGGGGGGAATCGGAGCTTTCTTT,CASSSGVGGIGAFF
TRBV2,few,TRBJ1-5,-,TGTGCCAGCAGCCCCGACAGTGGCAATCAGCCCCAGCATTTT,CASSPDSGNQPQHF
TRBV19,-,TRBJ1-5,-,TGTGCCAGTAGTATAGATTGGAGTCAGCCCCAGCATTTT,CASSIDWSQPQHF
TRBV9,large,TRBJ2-1,TRBD2,TGTGCCAGCAGCGTCGGGGGGGCGACAAATGAGCAGTTCTTC,CASSVGGATNEQFF
TRBV2,-,TRBJ1-2,-,TGTGCCAGCAGTGAGGACTTGGGTAGCTACACCTTC,CASSEDLGSYTF
TRBV6-4,-,TRBJ2-1,TRBD1,TGTGCCAGCAGTGTCACAGGGGGCGGCAATGAGCAGTTCTTC,CASSVTGGGNEQFF
TRBV6-5,-,TRBJ1-5,-,TGTGCCAGCAGTTATCGGGGACCCAGCAATCAGCCCCAGCATTTT,CASSYRGPSNQPQHF
TRBV7-2,-,TRBJ2-1,-,TGTGCCAGCACCCTGTCTATAGAGGATAATCAGTTCTTC,CASTLSIEDNQFF
TRBV13,once,TRBJ2-1,TRBD2,TGTGCCAGCAGCTTAGGCCTCGCGGGGGGCACCTACAATGAGCAGTTCTTC,CASSLGLAGGTYNEQFF
TRBV4-1,-,TRBJ2-1,-,TGCGCCAGCAGCCAAGATGGTCAGGCTAGGGGGTGGGCCCAGCAGTTCTTC,CASSQDGQARGWAQQFF
TRBV28,-,TRBJ2-4,TRBD2,TGTGCCAGCAGTTCGGGACTATCCCTCGGCATTCAGTACTTC,CASSSGLSLGIQYF
TRBV29-1,-,TRBJ1-2,TRBD1,TGCAGCGTTGGGGGACAGGGTAATGGCTACACCTTC,CSVGGQGNGYTF
TRBV10-3,-,TRBJ1-5,TRBD1,TGTGCCATCAGTGAGTCAATTGGTTCGGACAGGGGCAATCAGCCCCAGCATTTT,CAISESIGSDRGNQPQHF
TRBV10-2,-,TRBJ2-3,-,TGCGCCAGCAGGACAACAGGGGGGGGAACAGATACGCAGTATTTT,CASRTTGGGTDTQYF
TRBV24-1,-,TRBJ2-5,-,TGTGCCACCAGTGATCGACGGTTTAAAGAGACCCAGTACTTC,CATSDRRFKETQYF
TRBV11-3,-,TRBJ1-1,-,TGTGCCAGCAGCTTAGGGGGTGGACAGCCCATGAACACTGAAGCTTTCTTT,CASSLGGGQPMNTEAFF
TRBV19,-,TRBJ1-1,-,TGTGCCAGTAGTAACAGGCAACTGGTGAACACTGAAGCTTTCTTT,CASSNRQLVNTEAFF
TRBV9,-,TRBJ1-1,-,TGTGCCAGCAGCCATACCCGAGGAGCTGAAGCTTTCTTT,CASSHTRGAEAFF
TRBV4-1,many,TRBJ2-6,-,TGCGCCAGCAGCCTCCTGTGGGGGGCTGGGGCCAACGTCCTGACTTTC,CASSLLWGAGANVLTF
TRBV28,once,TRBJ2-2,TRBD1,TGTGCCAGCCTCGACAGGGGAGGCACCGGGGAGCTGTTTTTT,CASLDRGGTGELFF
TRBV25-1,once,TRBJ1-2,-,TGTGCCAGCAGTTACGACGCAATCTATGGCTACACCTTC,CASSYDAIYGYTF
TRBV11-3,-,TRBJ2-1,-,TGTGCCAGCAGCTTAGATCATAACCAATACAATGAGCAGTTCTTC,CASSLDHNQYNEQFF
TRBV2,-,TRBJ1-4,TRBD1,TGTGCCAGCAGTGAAAGCGACAGGGACCAAGAAAAACTGTTTTTT,CASSESDRDQEKLFF
TRBV6-2/TRBV6-3,-,TRBJ2-1,-,TGTGCCAGCAGCCGTAGTGAGACAGGACTCTCCTACAATGAGCAGTTCTTC,CASSRSETGLSYNEQFF
TRBV7-2,-,TRBJ2-5,TRBD2,TGTGCCAGCAGCTTAGCGCAGGGTAGCGGGGCTCTCCAAGAGACCCAGTACTTC,CASSLAQGSGALQETQYF
TRBV19,-,TRBJ1-5,-,TGTGCCAGTAGTATAAAGGGGAGCGGAGGGCAGCCCCAGCATTTT,CASSIKGSGGQPQHF
TRBV6-1,-,TRBJ1-1,TRBD1,TGTGCCAGCAGTGAAGGCTTCAGGGGGCTGAAAACTGAAGCTTTCTTT,CASSEGFRGLKTEAFF
TRBV28,-,TRBJ1-5,-,TGTGCCAGCAGTTTGGACGGGAATCAGCCCCAGCATTTT,CASSLDGNQPQHF
TRBV6-2/TRBV6-3,-,TRBJ2-1,-,TGTGCCAGCAGTTACGCCACCACTGGGCTCGCTCGCACCTACAATGAGCAGTTCTTC,CASSYATTGLARTYNEQFF
TRBV29-1,-,TRBJ2-3,TRBD2,TGCAGCGTTGTCGGTACTACTAGCGGGGGCCCCACAGATACGCAGTATTTT,CSVVGTTSGGPTDTQYF
TRBV6-5,-,TRBJ1-6,-,TGTGCCACCCGAGGGAGGACAGATTCACCCCTCCACTTT,CATRGRTDSPLHF
TRBV5-4,-,TRBJ1-1,-,TGTGCCAGCAGCTTGGAAGTAGGGGGAAACACTGAAGCTTTCTTT,CASSLEVGGNTEAFF
TRBV19,-,TRBJ1-2,TRBD1,TGTGCCACCACTTCGCAGGGGGCGGGTGGCTACACCTTC,CATTSQGAGGYTF
TRBV14,-,TRBJ2-1,TRBD2,TGTGCCAGCAGCCATCGGGCGGGAGGGAGCTCCTACAATGAGCAGTTCTTC,CASSHRAGGSSYNEQFF
TRBV28,-,TRBJ1-1,-,TGTGCCAGCAGTTTATCCTCGGGCACTGAAGCTTTCTTT,CASSLSSGTEAFF
TRBV14,-,TRBJ1-1,TRBD1,TGTGCCAGCAGCCTCCGGAAGGGACAGGGTGGATTCACTGAAGCTTTCTTT,CASSLRKGQGGFTEAFF
TRBV2,-,TRBJ2-2,-,TGTGCCAGCAGGGTCGGCAACACCGGGGAGCTGTTTTTT,CASRVGNTGELFF
TRBV28,-,TRBJ1-1,-,TGTGCCAGCAGTTTAGGAGTGCGAGTGGCTTTCTTT,CASSLGVRVAFF
TRBV19,few,TRBJ1-2,TRBD1,TGTGCCAGTAGTATAGACTCGACAGGGGCTGGCTACACCTTC,CASSIDSTGAGYTF
TRBV11-1,-,TRBJ2-1,-,TGTGCCAGCAGCCACATTCGCAATGAGCAGTTCTTC,CASSHIRNEQFF
TRBV5-1,-,TRBJ2-5,TRBD2,TGCGCCAGCAGCTTGCCGGGAGGGAAAGAGACCCAGTACTTC,CASSLPGGKETQYF
TRBV5-1,-,TRBJ1-1,-,TGCGCCAGCAGCGAACAGAATGCCCCTACTGAAGCTTTCTTT,CASSEQNAPTEAFF
TRBV21-1,few,TRBJ2-1,-,TGTGCCAGCAGCACCCGCGGACTAGAAGGCTACAATGAGCAGTTCTTC,CASSTRGLEGYNEQFF
TRBV5-4,-,TRBJ2-3,TRBD2,TGTGCCAGCAGCCAAATAGCGGGAGGACCCACAGATACGCAGTATTTT,CASSQIAGGPTDTQYF